Shown below are 12 T cell receptor beta chains from a single sample sequenced in a study of T cells in Graves' hyperthyroidism and ophthalmopathy. Amplification of TCR beta CDR3 regions was performed using RNA transcripts as template. First-round RT-PCR of the TCR CDR3 relied on the HTBI primer set. MiXCR, applied by TCRdb to the multiplex PCR reads, yields one record per CDR3 protein. This sample has approximately 360,000 distinct CDR3 sequences; roughly 25% occur once, and the top ten carry around 67%. Sequenced sample: blood. The origin of the receptors is a man aged 45-65 years with Graves' hyperthyroidism.

V and J are TRBV4-1 and TRBJ1-5, with D uncertain. Looked up from germline, CDR1 is MGHRA and CDR2 is YSYEKL. This CDR3 is built from 13 residues. Trimming removed 0 bases at V and 5 bases at J, with 5 bases between. CDR3: CASSQEGYQPQHF. The CDR3 bases are TGCGCCAGCAGCCAAGAAGGGTATCAGCCCCAGCATTTT.

This clonotype showed up just a few times. J is TRBJ2-5 and V is TRBV7-9; perhaps TRBD2 as D (6 bases). The germline V and J ends were trimmed by 0 bases and 3 bases, with 8 bases remaining between them. This CDR3 is 14 amino acids long. Germline CDR1 reads SEHNR; CDR2 reads FQNEAQ (reference sequence). CDR3 amino acids: CASSLAGGEETQYF. The CDR3, as DNA: TGTGCCAGCAGCTTAGCCGGGGGTGAAGAGACCCAGTACTTC.

On this clonotype itself: Possible read error: a much larger clone is one base away. The chain has TRBV3-1 and TRBJ2-7; D gene unclear. Looked up from germline, CDR1 is LGHDT and CDR2 is YNNKEL (reference sequence). CDR3 size: 12 residues. The DNA of the CDR3 is TGTGCCGGCAGCCAAGATTGGTACGAGCAGTACTTC. It is translated as CAGSQDWYEQYF.

V and J are TRBV20-1 and TRBJ2-5, with 8 nucleotides matching TRBD2. The ends lost 5 bases at V and 3 bases at J; junction bases unmatched: 2. This CDR3 has 12 amino acids. Germline V gene lookup returns CDR1 DFQATT and CDR2 SNEGSKA (reference sequence). The chain's CDR3 is CSAPGLEETQYF. The CDR3 DNA reads as TGCAGTGCTCCGGGACTAGAAGAGACCCAGTACTTC.

This clonotype has ten or more counts. The V call is TRBV11-3, the J call TRBJ2-1, with 11 bases that match TRBD2. CDR1 SGHNT and CDR2 YENEEA come from the germline V gene. This CDR3 spans 15 amino acids. After removal of 1 base from V and 5 bases from J, the junction contained 1 base not matched to a gene. CDR3 nucleotides: TGTGCCAGCAGCTTAGGACTAGCGGGACACAATGAGCAGTTCTTC. Residues: CASSLGLAGHNEQFF.

The rearrangement uses TRBV10-3 and TRBJ2-1; TRBD2 is a possible D gene (5 bases). Trimming stripped 0 bases from V and 7 bases from J, with 10 bases between. This CDR3 comprises 14 residues. The V gene's germline CDR1 is ENHRY and CDR2 SYGVKD. The CDR3 loop reads CAISESGWENEQFF. CDR3 coding DNA: TGTGCCATCAGTGAGTCGGGTTGGGAGAATGAGCAGTTCTTC.

The genes are TRBV4-2 and TRBJ1-5; D remains ambiguous. This CDR3 region has 13 residues. Trimming removed 0 bases from V and 6 bases from J, with 6 bases in between. The V gene's germline CDR1 is LGHNA and CDR2 YNFKEQ. The CDR3 protein is CASSQEGFQPQHF. CDR3 sequence (DNA): TGTGCCAGCAGCCAAGAGGGCTTTCAGCCCCAGCATTTT.

The gene calls are TRBV29-1 and TRBJ2-1; D is unclear. This CDR3 has 16 amino acids. CDR1 SQVTM and CDR2 ANQGSEA come from the germline V gene. The V end was cut by 7 bases, the J end by 0 bases, with 19 bases between. In nucleotides, the CDR3 is TGCAGCGCCTCTAGGGCTTCACCACGCTCCTACAATGAGCAGTTCTTC. Amino acids: CSASRASPRSYNEQFF.

J is TRBJ1-2 and V is TRBV29-1; possibly TRBD1 for D (5 bases). The CDR3 length is 12 residues. Trimming shortened V by 6 bases and J by 3 bases, and 11 bases separated the two germline ends. CDR1 is SQVTM and CDR2 is ANQGSEA in the germline V gene. CDR3 amino acids: CSVGGWDYGYTF. As DNA, the CDR3 is TGCAGCGTCGGGGGGTGGGACTATGGCTACACCTTC.

The V gene is TRBV28, the J gene TRBJ1-6; D may be TRBD1 (6 bases). The germline V gene encodes CDR1 MDHEN and CDR2 SYDVKM. V lost 5 bases and J lost 9, with 17 bases in between. The CDR3 length is 15 residues. CDR3 sequence reads: CASSGGRLGFSPLHF. CDR3 nucleotide sequence: TGTGCCAGCAGTGGGGGCAGACTAGGATTTTCACCCCTCCACTTT.

The rearrangement joins TRBV7-9 to TRBJ2-3, with D possibly matching TRBD2 (6 bases). Germline V gives CDR1 SEHNR, CDR2 FQNEAQ (reference sequence). The CDR3 loop spans 15 amino acids. V was shortened by 3 bases and J by 2 bases, with 12 bases between the two germline ends. CDR3 nucleotide sequence: TGTGCCAGCAGCTTGTTTATAGCGGACACAGATACGCAGTATTTT. This sequence encodes CASSLFIADTDTQYF.

This clonotype was recorded many times. This sequence joins TRBV20-1 and TRBJ2-1; 11 bases align to TRBD2. Germline CDR1 DFQATT, CDR2 SNEGSKA (reference sequence). J was trimmed by 4 bases and V by 6 bases; bases with no gene match: 8. This CDR3 spans 15 amino acids. The CDR3 region is CSAGTSGPSYNEQFF. CDR3 in DNA: TGCAGTGCAGGGACTAGCGGACCCTCTTACAATGAGCAGTTCTTC.